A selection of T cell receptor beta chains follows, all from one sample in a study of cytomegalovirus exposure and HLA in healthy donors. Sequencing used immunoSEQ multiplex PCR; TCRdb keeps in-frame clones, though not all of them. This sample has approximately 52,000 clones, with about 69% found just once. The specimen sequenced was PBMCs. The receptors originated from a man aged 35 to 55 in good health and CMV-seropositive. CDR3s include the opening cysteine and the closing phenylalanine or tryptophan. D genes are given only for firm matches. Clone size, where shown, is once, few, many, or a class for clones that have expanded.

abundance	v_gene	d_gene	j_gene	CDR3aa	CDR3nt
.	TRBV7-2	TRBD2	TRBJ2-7	CASSPWTSGGAQQYF	TGTGCCAGCAGCCCGTGGACTAGCGGGGGGGCCCAGCAGTACTTC
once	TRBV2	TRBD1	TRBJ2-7	CASSEQGDQANEQYF	TGTGCCAGCAGTGAGCAGGGGGACCAAGCCAACGAGCAGTACTTC
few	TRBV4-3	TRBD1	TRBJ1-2	CASSQNTGGRDGYTF	TGCGCCAGCAGCCAAAACACAGGGGGCCGAGATGGCTACACCTTC
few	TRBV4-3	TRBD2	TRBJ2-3	CASSQDTSADTQYF	TGCGCCAGCAGCCAAGATACTAGCGCAGATACGCAGTATTTT
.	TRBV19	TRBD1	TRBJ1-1	CASSRGQLNTEAFF	TGTGCCAGTAGTAGGGGACAGCTGAACACTGAAGCTTTCTTT
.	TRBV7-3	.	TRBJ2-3	CASSSSTGGADTQYF	TGTGCCAGCAGCTCATCGACAGGCGGAGCGGATACGCAGTATTTT
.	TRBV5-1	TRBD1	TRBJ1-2	CASSLDQGVAYGYTF	TGCGCCAGCAGCTTGGACCAGGGGGTAGCCTACGGCTACACCTTC
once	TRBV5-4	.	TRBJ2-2	CASSTLPGENTGELFF	TGTGCCAGCAGCACTCTTCCAGGGGAGAACACCGGGGAGCTGTTTTTT
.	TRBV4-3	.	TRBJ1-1	CASSQEEGISTEAFF	TGCGCCAGCAGCCAAGAGGAGGGTATTTCCACTGAAGCTTTCTTT
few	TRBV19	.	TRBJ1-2	CASSRSYGYTF	TGTGCCAGTAGTAGGAGCTATGGCTACACCTTC
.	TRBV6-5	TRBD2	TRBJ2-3	CASSYSTGGSTDTQYF	TGTGCCAGCAGTTACTCGACGGGGGGAAGCACAGATACGCAGTATTTT
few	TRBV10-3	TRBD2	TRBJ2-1	CAISDTSGGNEQFF	TGTGCCATCAGTGACACTAGCGGGGGTAATGAGCAGTTCTTC
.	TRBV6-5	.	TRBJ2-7	CASRYGSTYEQYF	TGTGCCAGCAGGTACGGCAGTACCTACGAGCAGTACTTC
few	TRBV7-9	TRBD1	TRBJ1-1	CASSSPTGAGTEAFF	TGTGCCAGCAGCTCACCTACAGGGGCGGGCACTGAAGCTTTCTTT
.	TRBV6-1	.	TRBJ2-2	CASIRGTGELFF	TGTGCCAGCATACGGGGGACCGGGGAGCTGTTTTTT
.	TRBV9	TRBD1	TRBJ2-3	CASSVDRINVDTQYF	TGTGCCAGCAGCGTGGACAGGATCAATGTAGATACGCAGTATTTT
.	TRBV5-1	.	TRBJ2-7	CASSLTSSYEQYF	TGCGCCAGCAGCTTGACTTCATCCTACGAGCAGTACTTC
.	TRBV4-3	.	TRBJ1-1	CASSQETSLNTEAFF	TGCGCCAGCAGCCAAGAAACTAGCCTGAACACTGAAGCTTTCTTT
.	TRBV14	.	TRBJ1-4	CASSQVGQKLFF	TGTGCCAGCAGCCAAGTTGGCCAAAAACTGTTTTTT
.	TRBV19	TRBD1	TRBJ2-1	CASSILQGADEQFF	TGTGCCAGTAGTATACTGCAGGGGGCCGATGAGCAGTTCTTC
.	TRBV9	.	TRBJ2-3	CASSVTRTTDTQYF	TGTGCCAGCAGCGTGACTAGGACCACAGATACGCAGTATTTT
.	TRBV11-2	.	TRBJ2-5	CASSRSRLEETQYF	TGTGCCAGCAGTAGGAGTCGGTTAGAAGAGACCCAGTACTTC
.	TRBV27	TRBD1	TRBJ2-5	CASSPDRGQETQYF	TGTGCCAGCAGTCCGGACAGGGGACAAGAGACCCAGTACTTC
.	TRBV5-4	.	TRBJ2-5	CASSLQLGGQETQYF	TGTGCCAGCAGCCTACAGTTAGGGGGCCAAGAGACCCAGTACTTC
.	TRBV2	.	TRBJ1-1	CASSPTLQVEAFF	TGTGCCAGCAGTCCGACTTTACAGGTTGAAGCTTTCTTT